This T cell receptor beta chain is drawn from a study of cytomegalovirus exposure and HLA in healthy donors. The CDR3 spans 12 residues. CDR1 and CDR2 from the germline V gene are MRHNA and SNTAGT. The method was immunoSEQ multiplex PCR; TCRdb's version includes in-frame clones alone and lacks a portion of them. The table includes about 73,000 clones, about 90% detected once. This clone was counted a single time. At one end the junction does not follow the germline gene, possibly because of a read error. This clonotype was obtained from a woman between 18 and 30 years old in good health and CMV-seropositive. This rearrangement joins TRBV6-4 to TRBJ2-1; TRBD1 might be the D (5 bases). Sequences were obtained from PBMCs. CDR3: CASSYSQGTQFF. The CDR3 bases are TGTGCCAGCAGTTACTCGCAGGGAACGCAGTTCTTC.